This TCR beta chain was sequenced for a study of cytomegalovirus exposure and HLA in healthy donors. CDR3 length equals 14 residues. The germline V gene encodes CDR1 KGHSH and CDR2 LQKENI. Between the trimmed V and J ends, which lost 6 bases and 2 bases, there was a span of 13 bases. Primers included in the PCR were 60 Vbeta and 13 Jbeta primers. Measured with immunoSEQ multiplex PCR; TCRdb has only the in-frame clones, and not every one. The sample records 150,000 to 200,000 clones, roughly four fifths being singletons. Worth noting for this clone: What it binds is unknown.

Donors were nominally healthy when sampled, though unrecorded immune exposures were likely. Study-level results: Reports showed the classifier diagnosing cytomegalovirus status with high specificity and sensitivity. Previously analyzed data showed that most TCR beta V segments were productive at a frequency of about 90% or about 30%. CMV serostatus stood as the only immune exposure information on hand.

Material for sequencing was PBMCs. The chain employs TRBV18 and TRBJ2-5; weak D call: TRBD1 (6 bases). This TCR derives from a young woman in good health and CMV-seronegative. CDR3 amino acids: CASSQGQTQETQYF. The CDR3 region has the DNA TGTGCCAGCTCGCAGGGACAAACGCAAGAGACCCAGTACTTC.